This TCR beta chain was found in a study of T cell repertoires in aging, cancer and after chemotherapy. Background on the study: Pre- and post-chemotherapy samples were paired from glioblastoma patients treated with temozolomide-based therapy. Findings and caveats of the study: Median generation probability rose over the chemotherapy interval in each cancer cohort, suggesting rebound thymic output.

Germline CDR1 and CDR2: DFQATT and SNEGSKA (reference sequence). The CDR3 extends over 16 amino acids. Amplification of TCR beta used genomic DNA extracted from peripheral blood. Rearranged V-D-J TRB sequences were amplified with a mixed TRB-A/B primer pool. From the multiplex PCR reads, TCRdb called clonotypes with MiXCR, one entry per CDR3 protein. The sample records 900 to 1,500 distinct CDR3 sequences, about 30% being singletons. About this clonotype itself: Its antigen is not identified.

The chain links TRBV20-1 to TRBJ2-3; 11 positions match TRBD2. The closer fit of TRBJ2-5 to the DNA end suggests the J call may be wrong. Specimen: blood. This TCR was recovered from a human donor with a solid tumor. The chain's CDR3 is CSASPHLAGGGETQYF. The DNA of the CDR3 is TGCAGTGCTTCACCCCACCTAGCGGGGGGTGGGGAGACCCAGTACTTC.